The sequence of this T cell receptor beta chain was determined in a study of shared clonotypes between healthy human individuals. Points from the study as a whole: Among four donors, approximately 5% of naive CD4 clonotypes were found in common. Clonotypes not shared had lower generation probabilities than those common to all four donors. Enrolling few donors narrowed the genetic and exposure-history diversity that was represented.

The CDR3 totals 15 residues. CDR1 and CDR2 from the germline V gene are SNHLY and FYNNEI. Trimming pared 4 bases from V and 8 bases from J, leaving 17 bases between. Notes on this clone: Its antigen is undetermined.

Some 30,000 T cell genomes, or about 190 ng DNA, went into the sorted-subset replicate PCRs. Produced via immunoSEQ multiplex PCR; TCRdb's table is partial and in-frame only. The table records over 2 million clones, around 92% of them present only once. The V gene is TRBV2, the J gene TRBJ2-2; a possible D gene is TRBD1 (6 bases). The receptor's source is a young man in good health. Some clones in this sample may be carry-over from other donors' samples. Sequenced input: naive CD4+ T cells from PBMCs. As to subset: CD45RA+ positively selected. DNA for the CDR3: TGTGCCAGCAGTGCATGGGTTGGGGGCGAGGGGGAGCTGTTTTTT. The encoded protein is CASSAWVGGEGELFF. Supplemented by reference TRBV2 and TRBJ2-2, the full variable domain reads EPEVTQTPSHQVTQMGQEVILRCVPISNHLYFYWYRQILGQKVEFLVSFYNNEISEKSEIFDDQFSVERPDGSNFTLKIRSTKLEDSAMYFCASSAWVGGEGELFFGEGSRLTVL.